This TCR beta chain was retrieved from a study of Graves' ophthalmopathy and Graves' hyperthyroidism. Findings and caveats of the study: Blood also held most thyroid clonotypes expanded above 0.001 frequency.

RNA transcripts were the template, and TCR beta CDR3 regions were amplified from them. A first-round RT-PCR used HTBI primers, followed by a second-round multiplex PCR. TCRdb ran MiXCR on the multiplex PCR reads and lists one entry per CDR3 protein. The table includes over a million distinct CDR3 sequences, less than 45% detected once. This clonotype was counted ten times or more. The antigen is unknown. Trimming pared 5 bases from V and 5 bases from J, leaving 12 bases between. CDR3 size: 13 residues. The hyperthyroidism patients had a new diagnosis of under 2 months' duration and were aged 18 to 65. The chain recombines TRBV12-3 or TRBV12-4 with TRBJ2-5, with unresolved D. The clonotype originates from an adult man with Graves' hyperthyroidism. Sequences were obtained from peripheral blood or thyroid tissue (not recorded which). The CDR3 here is CASSHDGWETQYF. The CDR3 nucleotides are TGTGCCAGCAGTCACGACGGGTGGGAGACCCAGTACTTC.